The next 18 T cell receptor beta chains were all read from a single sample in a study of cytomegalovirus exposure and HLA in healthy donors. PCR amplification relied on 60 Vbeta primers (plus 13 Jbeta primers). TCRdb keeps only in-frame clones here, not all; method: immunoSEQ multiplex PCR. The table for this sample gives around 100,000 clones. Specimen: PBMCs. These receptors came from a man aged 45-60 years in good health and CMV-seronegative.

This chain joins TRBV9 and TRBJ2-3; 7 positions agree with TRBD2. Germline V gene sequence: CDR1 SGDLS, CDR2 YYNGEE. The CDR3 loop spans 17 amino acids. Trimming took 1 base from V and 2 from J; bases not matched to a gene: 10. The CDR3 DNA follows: TGTGCCAGCAGCGTAATGAGCGGGGCGCCGGTCACAGATACGCAGTATTTT. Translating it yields CASSVMSGAPVTDTQYF.

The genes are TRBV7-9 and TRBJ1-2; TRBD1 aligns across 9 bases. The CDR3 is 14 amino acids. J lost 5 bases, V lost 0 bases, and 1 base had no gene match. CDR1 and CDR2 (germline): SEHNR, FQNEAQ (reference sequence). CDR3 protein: CASSLAGQGYGYTF. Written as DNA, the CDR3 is TGTGCCAGCAGCTTAGCTGGACAGGGGTATGGCTACACCTTC.

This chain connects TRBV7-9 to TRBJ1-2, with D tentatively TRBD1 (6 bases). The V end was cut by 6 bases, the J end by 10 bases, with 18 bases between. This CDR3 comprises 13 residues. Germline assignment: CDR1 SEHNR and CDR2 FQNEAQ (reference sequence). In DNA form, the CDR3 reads TGTGCCAGCAGTTTTCGGGGGAGGGGGTTCTACACCTTC. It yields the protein CASSFRGRGFYTF.

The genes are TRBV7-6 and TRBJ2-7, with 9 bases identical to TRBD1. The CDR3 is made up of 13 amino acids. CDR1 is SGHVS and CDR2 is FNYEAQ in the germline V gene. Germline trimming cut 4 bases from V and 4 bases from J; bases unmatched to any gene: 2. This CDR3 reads CASSWTGEYEQYF. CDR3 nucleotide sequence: TGTGCCAGCAGCTGGACAGGGGAGTACGAGCAGTACTTC.

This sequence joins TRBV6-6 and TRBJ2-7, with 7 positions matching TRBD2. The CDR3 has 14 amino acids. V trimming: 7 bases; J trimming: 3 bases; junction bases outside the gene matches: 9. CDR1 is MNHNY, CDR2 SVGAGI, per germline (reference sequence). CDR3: CASKDYGGVYEQYF. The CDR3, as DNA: TGTGCCAGCAAAGACTATGGGGGGGTCTACGAGCAGTACTTC.

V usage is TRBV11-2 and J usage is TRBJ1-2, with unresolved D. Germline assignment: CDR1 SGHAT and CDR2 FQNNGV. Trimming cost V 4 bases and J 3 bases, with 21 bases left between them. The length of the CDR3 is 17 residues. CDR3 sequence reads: CASSSRTEVWGDYGYTF. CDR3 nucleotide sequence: TGTGCCAGCAGCTCGAGAACGGAGGTATGGGGTGACTATGGCTACACCTTC.

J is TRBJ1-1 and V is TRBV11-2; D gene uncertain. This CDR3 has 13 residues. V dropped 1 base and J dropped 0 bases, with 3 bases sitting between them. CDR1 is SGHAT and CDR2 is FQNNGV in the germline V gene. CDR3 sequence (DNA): TGTGCCAGCAGCTTAGCATTGAACACTGAAGCTTTCTTT. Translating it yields CASSLALNTEAFF.

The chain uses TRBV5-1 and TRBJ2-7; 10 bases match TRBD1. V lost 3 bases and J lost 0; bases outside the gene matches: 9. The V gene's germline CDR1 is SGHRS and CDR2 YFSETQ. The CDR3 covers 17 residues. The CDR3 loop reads CASSWLPGQGTSYEQYF. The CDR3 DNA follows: TGCGCCAGCAGCTGGCTGCCGGGACAGGGGACCTCCTACGAGCAGTACTTC. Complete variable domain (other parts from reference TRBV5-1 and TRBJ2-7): KAGVTQTPRYLIKTRGQQVTLSCSPISGHRSVSWYQQTPGQGLQFLFEYFSETQRNKGNFPGRFSGRQFSNSRSEMNVSTLELGDSALYLCASSWLPGQGTSYEQYFGPGTRLTVT.

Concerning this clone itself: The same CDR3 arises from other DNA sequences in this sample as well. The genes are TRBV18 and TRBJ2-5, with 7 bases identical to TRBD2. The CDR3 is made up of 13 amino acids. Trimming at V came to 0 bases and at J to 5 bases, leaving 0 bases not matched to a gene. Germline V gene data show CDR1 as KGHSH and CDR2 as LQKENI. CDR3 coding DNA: TGTGCCAGCTCACCACCGGGAGGGGAGACCCAGTACTTC. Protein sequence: CASSPPGGETQYF.

The CDR3 sequence is CASSSRGAKNIQYF. The CDR3 DNA follows: TGTGCCAGCAGTTCCAGGGGGGCCAAAAACATTCAGTACTTC. V gene TRBV13 combines with J gene TRBJ2-4; 7 bases map to TRBD1. The germline V gene encodes CDR1 PRHDT and CDR2 FYEKMQ (reference sequence). This CDR3 is 14 amino acids long. V lost 6 bases to trimming and J lost 1 base; unmatched junction nucleotides: 3.

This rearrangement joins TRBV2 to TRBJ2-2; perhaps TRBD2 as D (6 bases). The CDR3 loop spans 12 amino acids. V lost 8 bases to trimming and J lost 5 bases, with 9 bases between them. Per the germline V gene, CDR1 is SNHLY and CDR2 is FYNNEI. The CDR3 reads CASRGWTGELFF. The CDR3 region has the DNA TGTGCCAGCCGGGGGTGGACCGGGGAGCTGTTTTTT.

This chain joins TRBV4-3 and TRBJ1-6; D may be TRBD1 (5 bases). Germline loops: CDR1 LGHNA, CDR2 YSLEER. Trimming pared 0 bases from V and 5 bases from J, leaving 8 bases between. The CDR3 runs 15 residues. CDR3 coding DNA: TGCGCCAGCAGCCAAGATGTAGGGGATAATTCACCCCTCCACTTT. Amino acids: CASSQDVGDNSPLHF.

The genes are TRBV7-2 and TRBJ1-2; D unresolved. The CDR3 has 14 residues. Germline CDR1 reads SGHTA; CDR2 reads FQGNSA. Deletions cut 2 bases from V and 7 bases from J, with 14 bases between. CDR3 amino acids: CASSLSRQVAGYTF. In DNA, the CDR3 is TGTGCCAGCAGCTTAAGTCGCCAGGTGGCTGGCTACACCTTC.

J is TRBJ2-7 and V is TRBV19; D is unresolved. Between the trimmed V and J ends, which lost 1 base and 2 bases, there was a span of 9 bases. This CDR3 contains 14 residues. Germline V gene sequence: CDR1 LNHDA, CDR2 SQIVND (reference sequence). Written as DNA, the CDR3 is TGTGCCAGTAGTATAGTTCACAGAACCTACGAGCAGTACTTC. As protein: CASSIVHRTYEQYF.

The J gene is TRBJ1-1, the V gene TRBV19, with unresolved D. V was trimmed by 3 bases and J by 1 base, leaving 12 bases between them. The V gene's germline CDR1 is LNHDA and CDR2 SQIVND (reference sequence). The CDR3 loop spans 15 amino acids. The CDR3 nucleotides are TGTGCCAGTAGTATTACGGCGGTCCAGAACACTGAAGCTTTCTTT. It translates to CASSITAVQNTEAFF.

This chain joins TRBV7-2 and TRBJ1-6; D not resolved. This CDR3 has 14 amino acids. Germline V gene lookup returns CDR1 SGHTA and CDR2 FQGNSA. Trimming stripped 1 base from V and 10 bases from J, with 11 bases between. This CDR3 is CASSLETRWSPLHF. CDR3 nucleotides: TGTGCCAGCAGCTTAGAGACCAGGTGGTCACCCCTCCACTTT.

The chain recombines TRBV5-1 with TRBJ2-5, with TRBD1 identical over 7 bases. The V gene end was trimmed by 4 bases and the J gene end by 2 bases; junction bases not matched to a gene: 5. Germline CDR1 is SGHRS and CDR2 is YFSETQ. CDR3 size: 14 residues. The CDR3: CASSPGTAQETQYF. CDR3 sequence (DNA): TGCGCCAGCAGCCCTGGGACAGCACAAGAGACCCAGTACTTC.

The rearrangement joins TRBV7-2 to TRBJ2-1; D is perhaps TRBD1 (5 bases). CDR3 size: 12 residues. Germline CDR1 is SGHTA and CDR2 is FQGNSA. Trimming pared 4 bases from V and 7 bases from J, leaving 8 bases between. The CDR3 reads CASSSDSNEQFF. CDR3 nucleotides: TGTGCCAGCAGCTCAGACAGTAATGAGCAGTTCTTC.